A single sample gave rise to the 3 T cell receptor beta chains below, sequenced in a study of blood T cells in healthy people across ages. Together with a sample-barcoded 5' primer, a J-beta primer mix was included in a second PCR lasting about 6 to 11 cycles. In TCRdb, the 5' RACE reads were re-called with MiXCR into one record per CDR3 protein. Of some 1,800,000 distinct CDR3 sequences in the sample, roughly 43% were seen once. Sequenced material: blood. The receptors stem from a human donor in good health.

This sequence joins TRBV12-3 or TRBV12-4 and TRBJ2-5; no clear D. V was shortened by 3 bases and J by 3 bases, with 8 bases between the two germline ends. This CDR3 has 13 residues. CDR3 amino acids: CASSFSFEETQYF. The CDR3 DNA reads TGTGCCAGCAGTTTCAGCTTTGAAGAGACCCAGTACTTC.

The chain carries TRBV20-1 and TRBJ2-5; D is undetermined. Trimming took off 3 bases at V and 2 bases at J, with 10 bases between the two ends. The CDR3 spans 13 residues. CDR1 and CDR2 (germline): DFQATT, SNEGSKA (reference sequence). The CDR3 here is CSASPQLQETQYF. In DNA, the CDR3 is TGCAGTGCTAGCCCACAGTTGCAAGAGACCCAGTACTTC.

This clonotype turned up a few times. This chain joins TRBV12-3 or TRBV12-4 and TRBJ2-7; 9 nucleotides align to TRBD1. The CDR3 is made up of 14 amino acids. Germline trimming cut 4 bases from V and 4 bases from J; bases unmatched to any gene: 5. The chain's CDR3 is CASSYGQGFYEQYF. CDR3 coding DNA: TGTGCCAGCAGTTACGGACAGGGGTTTTACGAGCAGTACTTC.